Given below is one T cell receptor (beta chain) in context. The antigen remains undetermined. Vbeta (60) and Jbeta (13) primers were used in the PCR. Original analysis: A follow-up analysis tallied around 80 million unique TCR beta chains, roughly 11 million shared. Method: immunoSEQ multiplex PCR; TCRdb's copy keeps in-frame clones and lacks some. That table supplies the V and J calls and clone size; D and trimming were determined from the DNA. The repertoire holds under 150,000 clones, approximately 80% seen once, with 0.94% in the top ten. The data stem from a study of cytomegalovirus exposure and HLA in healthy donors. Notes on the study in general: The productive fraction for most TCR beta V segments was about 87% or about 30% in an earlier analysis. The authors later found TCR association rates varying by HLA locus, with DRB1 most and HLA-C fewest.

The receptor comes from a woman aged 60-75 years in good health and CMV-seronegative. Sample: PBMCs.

The CDR3 region is CASSSQTGNRDYTF. CDR3 DNA sequence: TGTGCCAGCAGTTCCCAGACAGGGAATCGCGACTACACCTTC. The V gene is TRBV6-1, the J gene TRBJ1-2, with 7 bases identical to TRBD1. After removal of 5 bases from V and 10 bases from J, the junction contained 13 bases not matched to a gene. The CDR3 is made up of 14 amino acids. Germline CDR1 reads MNHNS; CDR2 reads SASEGT.